This TCR beta chain stems from a study of T-cell memory formation after mild COVID-19. Study at large: Across donors, TCR clusters were largely donor specific. Overall study results and limits: CD4+ clones that contracted lay mainly in CM and EM; CD8+ ones lay in EMRA.

One entry per CDR3 protein, called by TCRdb with MiXCR from the 5' RACE reads. The data show under 250,000 distinct CDR3 sequences, with roughly 14% seen just once and around 2.2% held by the top ten. Germline trimming cut 5 bases from V and 4 bases from J; bases unmatched to any gene: 7. Germline V lookup: CDR1 MNHNS, CDR2 SASEGT. The CDR3 covers 15 residues. This clonotype has just a few counts. The antigen is undetermined. This receptor was obtained from an adult woman who had mild COVID-19 (a few samples of this study predate the infection). Cell type and time point are not known. The chain uses TRBV6-1 and TRBJ1-2, with 10 bases matching TRBD1. Sequencing input: PBMCs or a T cell subset sorted from them (not recorded which). This chain's CDR3 is CASSSRDRGAYGYTF. The CDR3 region has the DNA TGTGCCAGCAGTTCCCGGGACAGGGGAGCCTATGGCTACACCTTC.